These 17 T cell receptor beta chains were all obtained from the same sample, sequenced in a study of a mutant IDH1 vaccine in newly diagnosed glioma (dated by TCRdb to the early 2020s). The intended sense of this specimen's time point label: baseline, week 1 (first vaccination visit). The sample's treatment or condition label is to be understood as: pre-vaccination baseline after standard-of-care therapy. The receptor library was made with the immunoSEQ multiplex PCR assay. TCRdb re-hosts the immuneACCESS table, in-frame sequences only. Its copies lack some clones; in the studies checked, an unresolved V gene accounts for under half of them, and the cause for the rest is not known. A total of tens of thousands of clones appear in this sample, approximately 80% of them only once. The ten largest clones add up to nearly 5.5% of the sample. Sequenced material: PBMCs, taken from a glioma patient treated with radiotherapy, temozolomide or both. Every receptor here comes from a man aged 35-49 years with glioma. Some clones in this sample may be carry-over from other donors' samples.

The rearrangement joins TRBV5-5 to TRBJ1-4; D gene ambiguous. V lost 0 bases and J lost 5, with 5 bases in between. This CDR3 contains 13 residues. Looked up from germline, CDR1 is SGHKS and CDR2 is YYEKEE (reference sequence). The CDR3, as DNA: TGTGCCAGCAGCTTGGAGCACAATGAAAAACTGTTTTTT. Protein product: CASSLEHNEKLFF. The whole variable domain, remainder taken from reference TRBV5-5 and TRBJ1-4, is DAGVTQSPTHLIKTRGQQVTLRCSPISGHKSVSWYQQVLGQGPQFIFQYYEKEERGRGNFPDRFSARQFPNYSSELNVNALLLGDSALYLCASSLEHNEKLFFGSGTQLSVL.

The chain couples TRBV9 to TRBJ1-1; no firm D call. The CDR3 is 15 amino acids. The V gene's germline CDR1 is SGDLS and CDR2 YYNGEE. Trimming cost V 0 bases and J 0 bases, with 9 bases left between them. The CDR3 region is CASSVEARVNTEAFF. As DNA, the CDR3 is TGTGCCAGCAGCGTAGAAGCGAGAGTGAACACTGAAGCTTTCTTT.

V usage is TRBV12-5 and J usage is TRBJ2-7; perhaps TRBD1 as D (5 bases). V lost 7 bases, J lost 7 bases, and 23 bases lay in between. CDR1 and CDR2 (germline): LGHNT, FRNRAP. The CDR3 consists of 15 residues. CDR3 sequence: CASAFVIDSREEQYF. The CDR3 DNA is TGTGCTAGTGCTTTCGTAATTGACAGTCGAGAGGAGCAGTACTTC.

This chain connects TRBV7-9 to TRBJ1-6, with D hard to call. V was cut by 5 bases and J by 0 bases, with 8 bases left in between. Germline loops: CDR1 SEHNR, CDR2 FQNEAQ (reference sequence). The length of the CDR3 is 15 residues. CDR3 nucleotide sequence: TGTGCCAGCAGCGGAAGTAGCTCCTATAATTCACCCCTCCACTTT. Amino acids: CASSGSSSYNSPLHF.

This chain uses TRBV2 with TRBJ1-3; no definite D call. Germline CDR1 and CDR2: SNHLY and FYNNEI. V gave up 8 bases and J gave up 5 bases, with 7 bases separating them. This CDR3 spans 11 amino acids. The CDR3 is CASELRNTIYF. CDR3 sequence (DNA): TGTGCCAGCGAGTTGAGAAACACCATATATTTT.

The chain is built from TRBV5-1 and TRBJ2-7; D is possibly TRBD1 (7 bases). This CDR3 spans 14 amino acids. Germline lookup yields CDR1 SGHRS and CDR2 YFSETQ. The ends were cut back, 4 bases at V and 3 bases at J, with 14 bases in the middle. CDR3 loop: CASSAGQFFYEQYF. The CDR3 region has the DNA TGCGCCAGCAGCGCGGGACAGTTTTTCTACGAGCAGTACTTC.

The chain joins TRBV30 to TRBJ1-5; D gene ambiguous. From germline, CDR1 is GTSNPN and CDR2 SVGIG (reference sequence). There are 14 residues in the CDR3. Trimming took 2 bases from V and 3 from J, leaving 11 bases between them. The CDR3 here is CAWSHGSPNQPQHF. The CDR3 nucleotides are TGTGCCTGGAGTCACGGGAGCCCCAATCAGCCCCAGCATTTT. The full variable domain, its missing parts supplied by reference TRBV30 and TRBJ1-5, is SQTIHQWPATLVQPVGSPLSLECTVEGTSNPNLYWYRQAAGRGLQLLFYSVGIGQISSEVPQNLSASRPQDRQFILSSKKLLLSDSGFYLCAWSHGSPNQPQHFGDGTRLSIL.

V usage is TRBV19 and J usage is TRBJ1-3; D gene uncertain. Germline CDR1 is LNHDA and CDR2 is SQIVND (reference sequence). Deletions cut 3 bases from V and 0 bases from J, with 9 bases between. The CDR3 consists of 15 residues. In nucleotides, the CDR3 is TGTGCCAGTAGTATTGGAGTTTTCTCTGGAAACACCATATATTTT. Translated: CASSIGVFSGNTIYF.

The gene calls are TRBV7-6 and TRBJ2-2; D possibly corresponds to TRBD1 (5 bases). V was trimmed by 0 bases and J by 1 base, leaving 9 bases between them. The CDR3 has 16 amino acids. The V gene's germline CDR1 is SGHVS and CDR2 FNYEAQ. The CDR3 spells CASSLAPQVNTGELFF. The CDR3 DNA reads TGTGCCAGCAGCTTAGCGCCACAGGTGAACACCGGGGAGCTGTTTTTT.

The gene calls are TRBV5-1 and TRBJ1-6, with unresolved D. This CDR3 has 14 residues. The germline V gene encodes CDR1 SGHRS and CDR2 YFSETQ. V gave up 3 bases and J gave up 6 bases, with 10 bases separating them. The CDR3 reads CASSSNTGNSPLHF. Written as DNA, the CDR3 is TGCGCCAGCAGCTCGAACACGGGTAATTCACCCCTCCACTTT.

V is TRBV6-5 and J is TRBJ1-2; 7 nucleotides match TRBD1. CDR3 length: 15 amino acids. Looked up from germline, CDR1 is MNHEY and CDR2 is SVGAGI. Trimming at V came to 2 bases and at J to 1 base, leaving 4 bases not matched to a gene. As DNA, the CDR3 is TGTGCCAGCAGTTACCAGGACAGGCATAACTATGGCTACACCTTC. Translation gives CASSYQDRHNYGYTF.

The chain uses TRBV10-1 and TRBJ2-3; D is perhaps TRBD1 or TRBD2 (6 bases each). Germline V gives CDR1 WNHNN, CDR2 SYGVQD (reference sequence). This CDR3 has 13 residues. V lost 2 bases to trimming and J lost 6 bases, with 9 bases between them. The CDR3 region is CASSEQGRDTQYF. CDR3 coding DNA: TGCGCCAGCAGTGAGCAGGGGAGGGATACGCAGTATTTT.

The chain uses TRBV29-1 and TRBJ2-5; D call uncertain. The ends were cut back, 5 bases at V and 7 bases at J, with 11 bases in the middle. The germline CDR1 and CDR2 sequences are SQVTM and ANQGSEA. The CDR3 is 11 amino acids. The CDR3 DNA sequence: TGCAGCGTTTTCGGACCGGGGACCCAGTACTTC. This translates into CSVFGPGTQYF.

The V gene is TRBV7-9, the J gene TRBJ2-7; 7 bases map to TRBD1. Unmatched junction bases numbered 12, after V lost 4 bases and J lost 0 bases. This CDR3 spans 17 amino acids. CDR1 and CDR2 from the germline V gene are SEHNR and FQNEAQ (reference sequence). CDR3 sequence reads: CASSSAVGQALSYEQYF. The CDR3 DNA sequence: TGTGCCAGCAGCTCGGCCGTAGGACAGGCTCTCTCCTACGAGCAGTACTTC.

The chain has TRBV5-1 and TRBJ1-3, with D hard to call. Germline V lookup: CDR1 SGHRS, CDR2 YFSETQ. The ends were cut back, 4 bases at V and 4 bases at J, with 12 bases in the middle. The CDR3 is made up of 14 amino acids. Here the CDR3 reads CASSDGRVGNTIYF. CDR3 coding DNA: TGCGCCAGCAGCGACGGGAGAGTCGGAAACACCATATATTTT.

This clone was detected only once. The CDR3 DNA reads TGTGCCAGCAGCTTCCTAGGATATAATTCACCCCTCCACTTT. Translating gives CASSFLGYNSPLHF. The genes are TRBV11-2 and TRBJ1-6; the D is unclear. The CDR3 totals 14 residues. The V gene lost 3 bases and the J gene lost 4 bases, with 7 bases spanning the gap. Per germline, CDR1 SGHAT and CDR2 FQNNGV.

The V call is TRBV18, the J call TRBJ1-1, with a possible D match to TRBD1 (5 bases). In germline, CDR1 is KGHSH, CDR2 LQKENI. The CDR3 extends over 13 amino acids. V lost 0 bases to trimming and J lost 8 bases, with 10 bases between them. Here the CDR3 DNA reads TGTGCCAGCTCACCACCGGATAGGGGAGAAGCTTTCTTT. It yields the protein CASSPPDRGEAFF. Filled out from reference TRBV18 and TRBJ1-1, the complete variable domain reads NAGVMQNPRHLVRRRGQEARLRCSPMKGHSHVYWYRQLPEEGLKFMVYLQKENIIDESGMPKERFSAEFPKEGPSILRIQQVVRGDSAAYFCASSPPDRGEAFFGQGTRLTVV.